This T cell receptor (beta chain) was sequenced in a study of Graves' ophthalmopathy and Graves' hyperthyroidism. As diagnostic evidence, clinical symptoms, serum thyroxine, TRAb, thyroid ultrasound and orbital computed tomography were relied upon. The germline V gene encodes CDR1 MNHEY and CDR2 SMNVEV (reference sequence). Trimming pared 4 bases from V and 8 bases from J, leaving 11 bases between. This CDR3 has 12 residues. Study-wide points: Ophthalmopathy progression was predicted with 55% to 71% sensitivity and about 72% specificity. Blood also carried most expanded thyroid clonotypes exceeding 0.001 frequency.

The TCR beta CDR3 regions underwent amplification from RNA transcripts. RT-PCR with HTBI primers came first, then second-round multiplex PCR. TCRdb passed the multiplex PCR reads through MiXCR, listing each CDR3 protein once. The table has roughly 400,000 distinct CDR3 sequences, just over 15% seen once. This clonotype came up many times. Its antigen is unknown. The sequence was collected from a woman aged 18-29 years with stable Graves' hyperthyroidism. Sample: peripheral blood. The rearrangement joins TRBV27 to TRBJ1-1; perhaps TRBD1 as D (5 bases). The DNA of the CDR3 is TGTGCCAGCAGTTCGGGACTTAGGGAAGCTTTCTTT. Its translation: CASSSGLREAFF.